Shown below are 27 T cell receptor beta chains from a single sample sequenced in a study of shared clonotypes between healthy human individuals. The repertoire was sequenced with immunoSEQ multiplex PCR; TCRdb's copy has only in-frame clones and lacks some. The sample consists of approximately 340,000 clones, roughly 70% of them appearing once. The specimen was memory CD4+ T cells sorted from blood. The subset: CD45RA-negative fraction. These receptors all come from a man aged 30-40 years in good health.

The chain has TRBV2 and TRBJ1-5; 7 bases match TRBD1. From germline, CDR1 is SNHLY and CDR2 FYNNEI. J gave up 0 bases and V 7 bases, and 6 bases lay outside the gene matches. The CDR3 loop spans 15 amino acids. The CDR3 nucleotides read TGTGCCAGCACGACAGGGAGGGCTAGCAATCAGCCCCAGCATTTT. Encoded protein: CASTTGRASNQPQHF. Full variable domain (missing parts from reference TRBV2 and TRBJ1-5): EPEVTQTPSHQVTQMGQEVILRCVPISNHLYFYWYRQILGQKVEFLVSFYNNEISEKSEIFDDQFSVERPDGSNFTLKIRSTKLEDSAMYFCASTTGRASNQPQHFGDGTRLSIL.

There are a few counts of this clone. V gene TRBV9 combines with J gene TRBJ2-1, with TRBD1 identical over 10 bases. This CDR3 has 14 residues. V lost 2 bases to trimming and J lost 8 bases; unmatched junction nucleotides: 4. Germline V gene data show CDR1 as SGDLS and CDR2 as YYNGEE. The CDR3 is CASSVRTGGHEQFF. The CDR3 nucleotides are TGTGCCAGCAGCGTTAGGACAGGGGGACATGAGCAGTTCTTC.

The V and J genes are TRBV19 and TRBJ1-2; TRBD1 might be the D (5 bases). The germline gives CDR1 LNHDA, CDR2 SQIVND (reference sequence). The V end was cut by 5 bases, the J end by 4 bases, with 14 bases between. This CDR3 spans 14 amino acids. CDR3 DNA sequence: TGTGCCAGTAGTCGGGACGGCTCTCTCTATGGCTACACCTTC. This sequence encodes CASSRDGSLYGYTF.

This chain connects TRBV19 to TRBJ2-2, with 9 bases lining up with TRBD1. The CDR3 runs 14 residues. Germline loops: CDR1 LNHDA, CDR2 SQIVND (reference sequence). Trimming took 3 bases from V and 4 from J; bases not matched to a gene: 0. The CDR3 sequence: CASSMGQGTGELFF. CDR3 coding DNA: TGTGCCAGTAGTATGGGACAGGGCACCGGGGAGCTGTTTTTT. The full variable domain, in which reference TRBV19 and TRBJ2-2 provide the parts outside the CDR3, is DGGITQSPKYLFRKEGQNVTLSCEQNLNHDAMYWYRQDPGQGLRLIYYSQIVNDFQKGDIAEGYSVSREKKESFPLTVTSAQKNPTAFYLCASSMGQGTGELFFGEGSRLTVL.

To note about this clone: The same CDR3 is also encoded by other DNA sequences in this sample. V gene TRBV16 combines with J gene TRBJ1-1; no clear D gene. The ends were cut back, 2 bases at V and 1 base at J, with 2 bases in the middle. CDR1 is KGHSY, CDR2 FQNENV, per germline. The CDR3 runs 12 residues. The DNA of the CDR3 is TGTGCCAGCAGCCAAGGGAACACTGAAGCTTTCTTT. Translating gives CASSQGNTEAFF.

CDR3 loop: CASSTGQLYEQYF. CDR3 in DNA: TGTGCCAGCTCAACGGGACAGCTCTACGAGCAGTACTTC. The rearrangement links TRBV18 to TRBJ2-7; 7 nucleotides agree with TRBD1. Germline-derived CDR1 and CDR2 are KGHSH and LQKENI. This CDR3 spans 13 amino acids. J gave up 3 bases and V 5 bases, and 4 bases lay outside the gene matches.

This rearrangement joins TRBV5-1 to TRBJ2-7; D is perhaps TRBD2 (6 bases). V lost 0 bases and J lost 3, with 19 bases in between. CDR3 length: 17 amino acids. Germline values: CDR1 SGHRS, CDR2 YFSETQ. The CDR3 sequence: CASSLGAGSPTNYEQYF. In nucleotides, the CDR3 is TGCGCCAGCAGCTTGGGGGCCGGGAGCCCGACTAACTACGAGCAGTACTTC.

The chain joins TRBV19 to TRBJ2-2, with D possibly being TRBD1 (5 bases). CDR1 and CDR2 (germline): LNHDA, SQIVND (reference sequence). The CDR3 is 17 amino acids. V lost 1 base and J lost 4, with 16 bases in between. The CDR3 protein is CASSIGGRRSPTGELFF. For the CDR3, the DNA is TGTGCCAGTAGTATAGGGGGCAGGCGCTCACCCACCGGGGAGCTGTTTTTT.

As concerns this clone: The sample has other DNA sequences that encode this CDR3 too. This chain joins TRBV5-1 and TRBJ2-2; the D gene could be TRBD1 or TRBD2 (5 bases each). Germline V gene lookup returns CDR1 SGHRS and CDR2 YFSETQ. The V end lost 0 bases, the J end lost 0 bases, and 9 bases lay between the germline ends. This CDR3 contains 16 residues. This CDR3 reads CASSLAVGANTGELFF. The DNA of the CDR3 is TGCGCCAGCAGCTTGGCTGTGGGGGCGAACACCGGGGAGCTGTTTTTT.

For the CDR3, the DNA is TGTGCCAGCAGCTATGACAGGGGGTCAAGTGCAGATACGCAGTATTTT. Protein sequence: CASSYDRGSSADTQYF. The chain uses TRBV5-6 and TRBJ2-3; 9 nucleotides align to TRBD1. This CDR3 is built from 16 residues. V trimming: 3 bases; J trimming: 4 bases; junction bases outside the gene matches: 9. Germline V gene data show CDR1 as SGHDT and CDR2 as YYEEEE.

The chain carries TRBV7-9 and TRBJ2-2, with D hard to call. V was shortened by 4 bases and J by 7 bases, with 19 bases between the two germline ends. The germline V gene encodes CDR1 SEHNR and CDR2 FQNEAQ (reference sequence). The CDR3 totals 16 residues. The CDR3 DNA reads TGTGCCAGCAGCTCCAAGATAAGGCCCGATCTCGGGGAGCTGTTTTTT. Amino acids: CASSSKIRPDLGELFF.

This clone was seen a single time. The chain combines TRBV30 with TRBJ1-1; D not resolved. Trimming cost V 2 bases and J 1 base, with 5 bases left between them. CDR3 length equals 12 residues. CDR1 is GTSNPN and CDR2 is SVGIG in the germline V gene (reference sequence). CDR3 amino acids: CAWSPGNTEAFF. CDR3 DNA sequence: TGTGCCTGGAGTCCTGGGAACACTGAAGCTTTCTTT.

The rearrangement links TRBV5-4 to TRBJ2-7, with 7 positions matching TRBD2. After removal of 0 bases from V and 7 bases from J, the junction contained 10 bases not matched to a gene. Looked up from germline, CDR1 is SGHNT and CDR2 is YYREEE (reference sequence). The CDR3 length is 15 residues. CDR3 nucleotide sequence: TGTGCCAGCAGCTTGGGGGGGAGCGGGGAGAGTGAGCAGTACTTC. This encodes CASSLGGSGESEQYF.

The genes are TRBV7-2 and TRBJ2-7; D remains unclear. V was clipped by 3 bases and J by 2 bases, with 8 bases between them. CDR1 and CDR2 from the germline V gene are SGHTA and FQGNSA. The CDR3 contains 13 residues. CDR3 amino acids: CASSFYRAYEQYF. The CDR3 bases are TGTGCCAGCAGCTTTTACCGGGCCTACGAGCAGTACTTC. Full variable domain (outside the CDR3, taken from reference TRBV7-2 and TRBJ2-7): GAGVSQSPSNKVTEKGKDVELRCDPISGHTALYWYRQSLGQGLEFLIYFQGNSAPDKSGLPSDRFSAERTGGSVSTLTIQRTQQEDSAVYLCASSFYRAYEQYFGPGTRLTVT.

This clone was counted once. V and J are TRBV10-3 and TRBJ2-7, with D uncertain. Germline CDR1 ENHRY, CDR2 SYGVKD. V was cut by 10 bases and J by 3 bases, with 10 bases left in between. This CDR3 is built from 11 residues. The CDR3 region is CATQRHYEQYF. The CDR3 region has the DNA TGTGCCACCCAAAGACACTACGAGCAGTACTTC.

This clone was counted only a few times. The chain employs TRBV5-1 and TRBJ1-1; tentative D call: TRBD1 (6 bases). The CDR3 is 16 residues long. The ends were cut back, 4 bases at V and 0 bases at J, with 16 bases in the middle. In germline, CDR1 is SGHRS, CDR2 YFSETQ. The CDR3 sequence: CASSPQGPSMNTEAFF. In DNA form, the CDR3 reads TGCGCCAGCAGCCCACAGGGCCCCTCCATGAACACTGAAGCTTTCTTT.

The chain is built from TRBV5-6 and TRBJ2-5, with D perhaps TRBD1 or TRBD2 (5 bases each). From germline, CDR1 is SGHDT and CDR2 YYEEEE. The CDR3 contains 15 residues. V lost 4 bases, J lost 4 bases, and 17 bases lay in between. The CDR3 DNA reads as TGTGCCAGCAGCGATTCGAAAGGGACCCGAGAGACCCAGTACTTC. It yields the protein CASSDSKGTRETQYF. The variable domain in full, completed from reference TRBV5-6 and TRBJ2-5, reads DAGVTQSPTHLIKTRGQQVTLRCSPKSGHDTVSWYQQALGQGPQFIFQYYEEEERQRGNFPDRFSGHQFPNYSSELNVNALLLGDSALYLCASSDSKGTRETQYFGPGTRLLVL.

The chain uses TRBV11-1 and TRBJ1-3; weak D call: TRBD1 (6 bases). Germline V gene lookup returns CDR1 SGHAT and CDR2 FQDESV (reference sequence). This CDR3 has 15 amino acids. Trimming pared 5 bases from V and 0 bases from J, leaving 11 bases between. CDR3 in DNA: TGTGCCAGCAGCCAGGGGACGGTCTCTGGAAACACCATATATTTT. Its translation: CASSQGTVSGNTIYF.

This clone was observed once. The chain joins TRBV4-1 to TRBJ1-5; D unresolved. The CDR3 contains 16 residues. Germline V gives CDR1 MGHRA, CDR2 YSYEKL. The V end was cut by 1 base, the J end by 5 bases, with 15 bases between. The CDR3, as DNA: TGCGCCAGCAGCCAAGGTCCCCGAGTGACCTATCAGCCCCAGCATTTT. Its translation: CASSQGPRVTYQPQHF.

This sequence joins TRBV5-1 and TRBJ2-7, with 8 bases that match TRBD2. In germline, CDR1 is SGHRS, CDR2 YFSETQ. The CDR3 covers 14 residues. Trimming at V came to 2 bases and at J to 1 base, leaving 2 bases not matched to a gene. CDR3: CASSLLAGSYEQYF. In nucleotides, the CDR3 is TGCGCCAGCAGCTTATTAGCGGGGTCCTACGAGCAGTACTTC.

V gene TRBV10-3 combines with J gene TRBJ2-2; TRBD2 agrees at 7 bases. This CDR3 has 15 residues. The germline V gene encodes CDR1 ENHRY and CDR2 SYGVKD. V lost 3 bases, J lost 4 bases, and 5 bases stayed unmatched. This CDR3 reads CAISEEGGPTGELFF. In nucleotides, the CDR3 is TGTGCCATCAGTGAAGAGGGAGGGCCCACCGGGGAGCTGTTTTTT.

J is TRBJ2-7 and V is TRBV6-1, with D uncertain. In germline, CDR1 is MNHNS, CDR2 SASEGT. V was pared by 3 bases and J by 4 bases, with 16 bases between. The CDR3 loop spans 15 amino acids. In DNA form, the CDR3 reads TGTGCCAGCAGTGATACCTACGGGCGTTTGTACGAGCAGTACTTC. Its protein product is CASSDTYGRLYEQYF.

This chain uses TRBV18 with TRBJ1-1; D is undetermined. Germline values: CDR1 KGHSH, CDR2 LQKENI. The CDR3 is made up of 13 amino acids. The V end lost 3 bases, the J end lost 7 bases, and 12 bases lay between the germline ends. The CDR3 coding sequence is TGTGCCAGCTCACCCTTGATTGGTAATGAAGCTTTCTTT. Its translation is CASSPLIGNEAFF.

The chain couples TRBV5-4 to TRBJ2-1; 8 bases map to TRBD2. V trimming: 4 bases; J trimming: 6 bases; junction bases outside the gene matches: 6. Germline CDR1 reads SGHNT; CDR2 reads YYREEE (reference sequence). The CDR3 has 14 amino acids. In DNA form, the CDR3 reads TGTGCCAGCAGCCCCTCGGGGGGGTTCAATGAGCAGTTCTTC. Translating it yields CASSPSGGFNEQFF.

This sequence joins TRBV5-5 and TRBJ1-4; D perhaps matches TRBD1 (5 bases). Germline V lookup: CDR1 SGHKS, CDR2 YYEKEE (reference sequence). V lost 2 bases and J 2 bases, leaving 10 bases between the germline ends. This CDR3 comprises 15 residues. The CDR3 DNA is TGTGCCAGCAGCTTTAGGGGACCCACTAATGAAAAACTGTTTTTT. Protein sequence: CASSFRGPTNEKLFF.

This clone was seen a few times. The rearrangement uses TRBV7-2 and TRBJ2-2; no definite D call. This CDR3 spans 15 amino acids. The germline V gene has CDR1 SGHTA and CDR2 FQGNSA. V lost 5 bases and J 2 bases, leaving 12 bases between the germline ends. The CDR3 DNA reads as TGTGCCAGCAGCCCGGGCCAATTAAACACCGGGGAGCTGTTTTTT. Translating it yields CASSPGQLNTGELFF.

This chain's CDR3 is CASSSGVLAKNIQYF. The CDR3 DNA follows: TGCGCCAGCAGCTCCGGGGTACTAGCCAAAAACATTCAGTACTTC. The chain has TRBV5-1 and TRBJ2-4; maybe TRBD2 (5 bases). The CDR3 is 15 residues long. Germline CDR1 is SGHRS and CDR2 is YFSETQ. Trimming left V 3 bases short and J 0 bases short, with 10 bases between. Looking up the rest from reference TRBV5-1 and TRBJ2-4 gives the full variable domain: KAGVTQTPRYLIKTRGQQVTLSCSPISGHRSVSWYQQTPGQGLQFLFEYFSETQRNKGNFPGRFSGRQFSNSRSEMNVSTLELGDSALYLCASSSGVLAKNIQYFGAGTRLSVL.